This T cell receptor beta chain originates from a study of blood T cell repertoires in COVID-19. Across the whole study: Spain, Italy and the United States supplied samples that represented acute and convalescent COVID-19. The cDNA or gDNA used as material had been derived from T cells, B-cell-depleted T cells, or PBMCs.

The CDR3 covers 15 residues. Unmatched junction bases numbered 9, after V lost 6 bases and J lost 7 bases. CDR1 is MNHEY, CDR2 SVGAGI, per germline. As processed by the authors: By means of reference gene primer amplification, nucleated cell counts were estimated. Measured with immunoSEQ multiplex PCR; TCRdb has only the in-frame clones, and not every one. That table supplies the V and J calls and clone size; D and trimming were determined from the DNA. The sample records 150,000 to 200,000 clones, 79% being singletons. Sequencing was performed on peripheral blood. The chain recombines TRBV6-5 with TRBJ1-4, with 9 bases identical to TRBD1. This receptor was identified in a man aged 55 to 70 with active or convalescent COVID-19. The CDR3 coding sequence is TGTGCCAGCAGCCCCAGGACAGGGGACGGTGAAAAACTGTTTTTT. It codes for CASSPRTGDGEKLFF.